This T cell receptor (beta chain) derives from a study of blood T cell repertoires in COVID-19. At the level of the study: Samples of COVID-19 (acute and convalescent) were obtained from the United States, Italy and Spain. Sample material is recorded as cDNA or gDNA derived from T cells, B-cell-depleted T cells, or PBMCs.

In the original workflow: Amplification of reference gene primers was used by the study to estimate nucleated cell counts. TCRdb keeps only in-frame clones here, not all; method: immunoSEQ multiplex PCR. V and J calls plus clone size are reproduced from that table; the DNA served to infer D and trimming. The top ten hold approximately 1.5% of the sample, which has 410,000 or so clones, about 88% seen once. Recruited during active infection, patients (from Seattle) were subsequently followed longitudinally. This CDR3 spans 14 amino acids. V dropped 2 bases and J dropped 5; count of bases not matched to a gene: 4. Germline-derived CDR1 and CDR2 are PRHDT and FYEKMQ (reference sequence).

V is TRBV13 and J is TRBJ1-2; 8 positions agree with TRBD1. The sequencing sample was made of peripheral blood. The sequence was collected from a middle-aged woman with COVID-19, enrolled during active disease. The CDR3 reads CASSLNRGFYGYTF. The CDR3, as DNA: TGTGCCAGCAGCTTAAACAGGGGGTTTTATGGCTACACCTTC.